This T cell receptor (beta chain) was obtained from a study of blood T cell repertoires in COVID-19. The ends were cut back, 3 bases at V and 0 bases at J, with 12 bases in the middle. The CDR3 is 15 residues long. The germline CDR1 and CDR2 sequences are LGHDT and YNNKEL (reference sequence). This clone was counted only a few times. Here immunoSEQ multiplex PCR was the method, and the copy in TCRdb shows in-frame clones only, minus some. The repertoire holds about 250,000 clones, with roughly 85% as singletons. The sequencing sample was made of PBMCs or T cells enriched from blood (not recorded which). The TCR originated in a woman between 50 and 59 years old with acute COVID-19. This chain connects TRBV3-1 (or the pseudogene TRBV3-2) to TRBJ2-7; no definite D call. The CDR3 here is CASSQMLASSYEQYF. The CDR3 nucleotides read TGTGCCAGCAGCCAGATGTTGGCTAGCTCCTACGAGCAGTACTTC.